This T cell receptor beta chain was identified during a study of blood T cell repertoires in COVID-19. Profiling relied on immunoSEQ multiplex PCR, and the TCRdb table lists in-frame clones only, not all of them. The sample has 100,000 to 150,000 clones, roughly nine tenths seen once; the top ten hold about an eighth. The sequence was obtained from a woman aged 70-85 years with COVID-19, enrolled during active disease. Sequencing input: peripheral blood.

The CDR3 sequence: CASSRGGTEAFF. The CDR3 nucleotides read TGCGCCAGCTCTAGGGGTGGCACTGAAGCTTTCTTT. The gene calls are TRBV5-1 and TRBJ1-1, with a possible D match to TRBD1 (5 bases). The germline gives CDR1 SGHRS, CDR2 YFSETQ. This CDR3 has 12 residues. V was clipped by 7 bases and J by 4 bases, with 11 bases between them. The whole variable domain, remainder taken from reference TRBV5-1 and TRBJ1-1, is KAGVTQTPRYLIKTRGQQVTLSCSPISGHRSVSWYQQTPGQGLQFLFEYFSETQRNKGNFPGRFSGRQFSNSRSEMNVSTLELGDSALYLCASSRGGTEAFFGQGTRLTVV.